The 2 T cell receptor beta chains reported below all come from one sample, sequenced in a study of early T cells in non-severe SARS-CoV-2 infection. TCRdb re-analysed the 5' RACE reads in MiXCR, keeping a single row per CDR3 protein. The table shows fewer than 80,000 distinct CDR3 sequences, with over 9% occurring only once. Specimen: whole blood. The receptors shown here come from an adult who was a healthcare worker with PCR-confirmed SARS-CoV-2 infection or an uninfected control (not recorded which).

This clonotype was recorded at least ten times. The chain has TRBV27 and TRBJ2-2, with D maybe TRBD1 (6 bases). CDR1 and CDR2 from the germline V gene are MNHEY and SMNVEV (reference sequence). The CDR3 has 13 amino acids. V shed 3 bases and J shed 7 bases, with 9 bases lying between them. The CDR3 nucleotides read TGTGCCAGCAGTTTCTCAGGGGTCGGGGAGCTGTTTTTT. It translates to CASSFSGVGELFF.

The V gene is TRBV29-1, the J gene TRBJ2-4, with D unclear. V lost 6 bases, J lost 7 bases, and 13 bases lay in between. The CDR3 sequence is 12 residues long. Germline-derived CDR1 and CDR2 are SQVTM and ANQGSEA. The CDR3 sequence: CSVSYTGNIQYF. Written as DNA, the CDR3 is TGCAGCGTGTCCTATACTGGGAACATTCAGTACTTC.